This record concerns one T cell receptor beta chain sequence. This sample was included in a study of blood T cell repertoires in COVID-19. Study summary: PBMCs, B-cell-depleted T cells, or T cells were the source of the cDNA or gDNA that made up the material.

The V and J ends lost 2 bases and 1 base respectively, with 11 bases between them. Per the germline V gene, CDR1 is KGHSH and CDR2 is LQKENI. The CDR3 has 15 amino acids. Produced via immunoSEQ multiplex PCR; TCRdb's table is partial and in-frame only. Of around 150,000 clones in the sample, 80% to 85% were seen once. Sequencing was done on a sample of peripheral blood. This TCR was recovered from a woman aged 80 or older with active or convalescent COVID-19. This chain connects TRBV18 to TRBJ2-5; a possible D gene is TRBD1 (6 bases). CDR3: CASSPGMGAQETQYF. The CDR3 DNA reads as TGTGCCAGCTCACCAGGAATGGGGGCCCAAGAGACCCAGTACTTC.